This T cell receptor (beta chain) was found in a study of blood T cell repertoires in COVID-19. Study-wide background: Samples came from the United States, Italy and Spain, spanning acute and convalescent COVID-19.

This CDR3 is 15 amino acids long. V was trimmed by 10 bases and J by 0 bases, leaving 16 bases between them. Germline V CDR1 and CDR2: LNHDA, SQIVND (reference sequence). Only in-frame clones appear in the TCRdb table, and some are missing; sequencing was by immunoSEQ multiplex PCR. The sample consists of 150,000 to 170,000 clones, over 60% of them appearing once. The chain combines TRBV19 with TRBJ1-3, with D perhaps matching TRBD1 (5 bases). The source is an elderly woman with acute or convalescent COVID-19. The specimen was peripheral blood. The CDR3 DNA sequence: TGTGCCACTTCTCAGGGAGGCCTCTCTGGAAACACCATATATTTT. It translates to CATSQGGLSGNTIYF.